This T cell receptor beta chain is from a study of shared clonotypes between healthy human individuals. Study findings and constraints: A generally larger estimated richness was seen in naive subsets than in memory subsets.

V dropped 1 base and J dropped 6; count of bases not matched to a gene: 7. CDR3 size: 16 residues. Germline values: CDR1 MNHEY, CDR2 SMNVEV (reference sequence). It was across several immunoSEQ plates that each subset's genomic DNA was evenly split. Clones were sequenced by immunoSEQ multiplex PCR, and TCRdb holds only the in-frame ones, with some missing. The table lists about 2 million clones, roughly 95% of them singletons. Cells designated naive CD8 were CD45RO-negative and were positively selected for CCR7, with terminally differentiated effector memory CD45RA+ cells excluded. Each donor was a Caucasian adult residing in Nashville, Tennessee. As for this clone: No antigen is known for it.

V gene TRBV27 combines with J gene TRBJ2-3, with 10 bases aligning to TRBD2. The receptor's source is a man younger than 30 in good health. What was sequenced was naive CD8+ T cells sorted from blood. The CDR3 region is CASSLLSSGSRDTQYF. CDR3 in DNA: TGTGCCAGCAGTTTATTATCTAGCGGGAGTCGGGATACGCAGTATTTT.